The 13 T cell receptor beta chains below all came from one sample that was sequenced in a study of blood T cells in healthy people across ages. Through a sample-barcoded 5' primer and a J-beta primer mix, a second PCR was run for about 7 to 12 cycles. MiXCR, applied by TCRdb to the 5' RACE reads, yields one record per CDR3 protein. The sample holds about 1.4 million distinct CDR3 sequences; almost 60% are singletons and the top ten take under 8.5%. The sequencing input was blood. The receptors come from a man between 18 and 35 years old in good health.

This chain joins TRBV27 and TRBJ2-7; D remains unclear. This CDR3 has 16 amino acids. V lost 5 bases to trimming and J lost 0 bases, with 17 bases between them. Germline-derived CDR1 and CDR2 are MNHEY and SMNVEV (reference sequence). This CDR3 is CASSPLPQGSSYEQYF. In DNA, the CDR3 is TGTGCCAGCAGTCCTTTACCTCAAGGTTCCTCCTACGAGCAGTACTTC.

This clonotype showed up just once. The chain carries TRBV9 and TRBJ2-4, with 8 bases that match TRBD2. From germline, CDR1 is SGDLS and CDR2 YYNGEE. CDR3 length: 13 residues. V dropped 7 bases and J dropped 7; count of bases not matched to a gene: 7. The CDR3 bases are TGTGCCAGCGGCCCTAGCGGGTCGAACATTCAGTACTTC. Its protein product is CASGPSGSNIQYF. The full variable domain, rest sourced from reference TRBV9 and TRBJ2-4, is DSGVTQTPKHLITATGQRVTLRCSPRSGDLSVYWYQQSLDQGLQFLIQYYNGEERAKGNILERFSAQQFPDLHSELNLSSLELGDSALYFCASGPSGSNIQYFGAGTRLSVL.

The rearrangement links TRBV20-1 to TRBJ2-5; 9 bases agree with TRBD2. TRBJ2-7 matches the DNA end more closely, so the J call is doubtful. The CDR3 has 14 amino acids. Germline V lookup: CDR1 DFQATT, CDR2 SNEGSKA (reference sequence). The CDR3 DNA follows: TGCAGTGCTAGACCGGGAACTAGCGGGTACGAGCAGTACTTC. Translating gives CSARPGTSGYEQYF.

In this sample, this clonotype turned up a few times. A read error may account for a junction end that differs from germline. J is TRBJ2-7 and V is TRBV7-7; D possibly corresponds to TRBD1 (6 bases). There are 16 residues in the CDR3. Germline CDR1 reads SSHAT; CDR2 reads FNYEAQ (reference sequence). The CDR3 coding sequence is TGTGCTAGCAGCCCCGCCCCGGACAGTCGATCCTACGAGCAGTACTTC. Its translation is CASSPAPDSRSYEQYF.

The chain recombines TRBV6-5 with TRBJ1-4; no clear D gene. The CDR3 is made up of 15 amino acids. V was clipped by 5 bases and J by 6 bases, with 16 bases between them. CDR1 is MNHEY, CDR2 SVGAGI, per germline. Here the CDR3 DNA reads TGTGCCAGCAGTCCCTACGATGGAAACCATGAAAAACTGTTTTTT. Protein sequence: CASSPYDGNHEKLFF.

CDR3 sequence: CASSQGQVANYGYTF. In nucleotides, the CDR3 is TGCGCCAGCAGCCAAGGACAGGTGGCTAACTATGGCTACACCTTC. J is TRBJ1-2 and V is TRBV4-1; possible D gene TRBD1, 6 bases. Germline loops: CDR1 MGHRA, CDR2 YSYEKL. The CDR3 runs 15 residues. V lost 1 base, J lost 0 bases, and 9 bases lay in between.

V and J are TRBV12-3 or TRBV12-4 and TRBJ2-6, with D perhaps being TRBD1 or TRBD2 (5 bases each). The CDR3 consists of 13 residues. Trimming cost V 8 bases and J 6 bases, with 11 bases left between them. In nucleotides, the CDR3 is TGTGCCAGCGGGACGACGGAGGCCAACGTCCTGACTTTC. It is translated as CASGTTEANVLTF.

This clonotype occurred once. The chain is built from TRBV27 and TRBJ2-1; D is ambiguous. The J call is doubtful: the DNA matches TRBJ2-7 better. The CDR3 length is 16 residues. Looked up from germline, CDR1 is MNHEY and CDR2 is SMNVEV (reference sequence). In DNA form, the CDR3 reads TGTGCCAGCAGTTCGACTCTAGGTATCTCCTACAATGAGCAGTACTTC. Translating it yields CASSSTLGISYNEQYF.

The gene calls are TRBV5-5 and TRBJ2-5, with D uncertain. The CDR3 consists of 14 residues. Deletions cut 4 bases from V and 3 bases from J, with 13 bases between. Germline V gene lookup returns CDR1 SGHKS and CDR2 YYEKEE (reference sequence). The CDR3 DNA is TGTGCCAGCAGCCCCCCAGGTTCCGAAGAGACCCAGTACTTC. It codes for CASSPPGSEETQYF.

V usage is TRBV28 and J usage is TRBJ2-7; 12 bases line up with TRBD2. Germline V lookup: CDR1 MDHEN, CDR2 SYDVKM. J gave up 7 bases and V 1 base, and 11 bases lay outside the gene matches. The CDR3 runs to 17 residues. This chain's CDR3 is CASSLSVALAGGREQYF. The CDR3 DNA reads TGTGCCAGCAGTTTATCGGTCGCGCTAGCGGGGGGGCGGGAGCAGTACTTC.

This sequence joins TRBV3-1 and TRBJ2-1; 7 positions match TRBD2. V was clipped by 3 bases and J by 7 bases; unmatched bases: 9. CDR3 length: 15 residues. Germline lookup yields CDR1 LGHDT and CDR2 YNNKEL (reference sequence). The CDR3 reads CASSHFRGGVNEQFF. CDR3 coding DNA: TGTGCCAGCAGCCATTTTCGCGGGGGAGTAAATGAGCAGTTCTTC.

The chain couples TRBV6-6 to TRBJ1-1, with D uncertain. The V end was cut by 2 bases, the J end by 7 bases, with 8 bases between. In germline, CDR1 is MNHNY, CDR2 SVGAGI (reference sequence). This CDR3 has 12 residues. The CDR3 loop reads CASSYESIEAFF. CDR3 sequence (DNA): TGTGCCAGCAGTTACGAATCAATTGAAGCTTTCTTT.

This clonotype occurred once. The V call is TRBV27, the J call TRBJ2-4; 10 nucleotides align to TRBD2. The DNA end is a closer match to TRBJ2-7, so the J assignment may be wrong. Germline V gives CDR1 MNHEY, CDR2 SMNVEV (reference sequence). The CDR3 covers 17 residues. The CDR3 protein is CASSFQLSGGFGYEQYF. The CDR3 region has the DNA TGTGCCAGCAGTTTCCAGCTTAGCGGGGGGTTCGGTTACGAGCAGTACTTC.